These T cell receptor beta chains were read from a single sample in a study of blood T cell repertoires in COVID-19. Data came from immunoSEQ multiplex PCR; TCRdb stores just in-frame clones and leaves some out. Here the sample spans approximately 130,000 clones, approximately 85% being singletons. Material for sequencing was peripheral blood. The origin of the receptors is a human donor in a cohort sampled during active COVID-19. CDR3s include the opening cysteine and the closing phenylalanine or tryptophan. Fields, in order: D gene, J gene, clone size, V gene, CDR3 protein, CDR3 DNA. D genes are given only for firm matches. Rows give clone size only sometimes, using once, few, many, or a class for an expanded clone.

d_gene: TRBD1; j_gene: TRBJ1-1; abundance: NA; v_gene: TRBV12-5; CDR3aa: CASGLVPGQGTAFF; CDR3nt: TGTGCTAGTGGTTTGGTCCCGGGACAGGGGACAGCTTTCTTT
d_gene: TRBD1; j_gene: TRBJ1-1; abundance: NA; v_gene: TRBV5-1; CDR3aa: CASSWGQGLPSTEAFF; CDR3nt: TGCGCCAGCAGCTGGGGACAGGGACTGCCGTCCACTGAAGCTTTCTTT
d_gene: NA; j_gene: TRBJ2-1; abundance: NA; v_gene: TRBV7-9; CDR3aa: CASSRYSGSLVRNEQFF; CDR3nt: TGTGCCAGCAGCCGATACTCGGGTTCCTTGGTAAGGAATGAGCAGTTCTTC
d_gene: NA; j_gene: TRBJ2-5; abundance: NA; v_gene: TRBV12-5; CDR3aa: CASGLFLGRPSTGDF; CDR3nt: TGTGCTAGTGGTTTGTTCCTCGGGAGACCCAGTACTGGGGACTTC
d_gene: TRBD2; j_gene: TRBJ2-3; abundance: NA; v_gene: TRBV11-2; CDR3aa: CASSSGLRRGGATDTQYF; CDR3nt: TGTGCCAGCAGCTCGGGCCTTAGGCGCGGGGGGGCGACAGATACGCAGTATTTT
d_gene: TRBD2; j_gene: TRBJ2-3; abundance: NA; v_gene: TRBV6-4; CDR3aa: CASSRTSGSTDTQYF; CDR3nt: TGTGCCAGCAGTCGGACTAGCGGGAGCACAGATACGCAGTATTTT
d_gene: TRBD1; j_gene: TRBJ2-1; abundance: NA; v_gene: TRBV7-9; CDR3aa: CASSPGTEFGEQFF; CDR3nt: TGTGCCAGCAGCCCCGGGACAGAATTTGGCGAGCAGTTCTTC
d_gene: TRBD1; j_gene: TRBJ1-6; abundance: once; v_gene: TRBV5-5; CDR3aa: CASRLTGGNSPLHF; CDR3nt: TGTGCCAGCAGACTGACAGGGGGCAATTCACCCCTCCACTTT
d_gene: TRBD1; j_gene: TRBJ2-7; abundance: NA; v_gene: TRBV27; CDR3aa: CASSTRTGNYEQYF; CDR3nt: TGTGCCAGCAGTACGAGGACAGGGAACTACGAGCAGTACTTC
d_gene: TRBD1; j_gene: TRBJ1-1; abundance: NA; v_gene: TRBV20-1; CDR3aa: CSASLQNRGLAEAFF; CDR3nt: TGCAGTGCTAGTTTACAGAACAGGGGTCTGGCTGAAGCTTTCTTT
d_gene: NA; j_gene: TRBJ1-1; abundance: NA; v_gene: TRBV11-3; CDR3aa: CASSLESTEAFF; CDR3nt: TGTGCCAGCAGCTTGGAGAGCACTGAAGCTTTCTTT
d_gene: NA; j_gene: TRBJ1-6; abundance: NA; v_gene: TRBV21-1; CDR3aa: CASSKEEHRGRGKGRNSPLHF; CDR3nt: TGTGCCAGCAGCAAAGAGGAGCACAGGGGTCGCGGAAAGGGACGTAATTCACCCCTCCACTTT
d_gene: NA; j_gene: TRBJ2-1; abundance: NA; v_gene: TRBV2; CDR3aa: CASLRGSYNEQFF; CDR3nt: TGTGCCAGCCTCCGAGGGTCCTACAATGAGCAGTTCTTC
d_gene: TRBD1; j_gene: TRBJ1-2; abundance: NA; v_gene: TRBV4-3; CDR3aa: CASSRGTGGARSYGYTF; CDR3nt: TGCGCCAGCAGCCGAGGGACAGGGGGAGCGAGGAGCTATGGCTACACCTTC
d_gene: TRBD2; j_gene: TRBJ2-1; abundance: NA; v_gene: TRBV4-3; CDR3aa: CASSQAGCGGASGRNEQFF; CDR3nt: TGCGCCAGCAGCCAAGCGGGGTGCGGGGGGGCTAGCGGGAGGAATGAGCAGTTCTTC
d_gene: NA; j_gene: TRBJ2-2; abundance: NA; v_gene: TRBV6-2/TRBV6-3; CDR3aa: CASSFWNTGELFF; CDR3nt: TGTGCCAGCAGTTTCTGGAACACCGGGGAGCTGTTTTTT
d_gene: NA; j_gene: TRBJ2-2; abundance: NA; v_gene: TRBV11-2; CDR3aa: CASSLSGPMTGELFF; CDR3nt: TGTGCCAGCAGCTTGTCAGGGCCGATGACCGGGGAGCTGTTTTTT
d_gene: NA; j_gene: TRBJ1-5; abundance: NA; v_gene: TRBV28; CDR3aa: CASTRVSNQPQHF; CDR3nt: TGTGCCAGCACCAGGGTCAGCAATCAGCCCCAGCATTTT
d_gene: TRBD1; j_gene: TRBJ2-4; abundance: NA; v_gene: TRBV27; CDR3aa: CASRATGVKNIQYF; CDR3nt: TGTGCCAGCAGGGCGACAGGGGTCAAAAACATTCAGTACTTC
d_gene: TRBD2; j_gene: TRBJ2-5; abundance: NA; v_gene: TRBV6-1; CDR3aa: CASSDTSGSQETQYF; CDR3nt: TGTGCCAGCAGTGACACTAGCGGTTCCCAAGAGACCCAGTACTTC
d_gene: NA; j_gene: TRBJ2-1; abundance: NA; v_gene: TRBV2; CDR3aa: CASGLGASGYNEQFF; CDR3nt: TGTGCCAGCGGGTTGGGGGCTAGCGGCTACAATGAGCAGTTCTTC
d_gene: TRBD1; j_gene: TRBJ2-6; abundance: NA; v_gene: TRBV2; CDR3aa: CASSPRGQTGANVLTF; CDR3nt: TGTGCCAGCAGCCCAAGGGGGCAGACTGGGGCCAACGTCCTGACTTTC